What follows are 29 T cell receptor beta chains derived from one specimen sequenced in a study of T cell responses to AZD1222 COVID-19 vaccine. Only in-frame clones appear in the TCRdb table, and some are missing; sequencing was by immunoSEQ multiplex PCR. The repertoire consists of about 120,000 clones, with 70% to 90% occurring once and the leading ten covering 9.4%. The starting material was peripheral blood, obtained on day 0 of AZD1222 vaccination. Source of these receptors: an adult in good health.

The chain carries TRBV5-1 and TRBJ2-3; the D gene is possibly TRBD1 (6 bases). Trimming took off 0 bases at V and 2 bases at J, with 7 bases between the two ends. The CDR3 runs 14 residues. Germline CDR1 and CDR2: SGHRS and YFSETQ. CDR3 in DNA: TGCGCCAGCAGCTTGGGACAGGACACAGATACGCAGTATTTT. Its translation: CASSLGQDTDTQYF.

This chain connects TRBV25-1 to TRBJ1-2; 9 bases map to TRBD1. Trimming removed 3 bases from V and 6 bases from J; junction bases left unmatched: 5. CDR3 size: 14 residues. Germline lookup yields CDR1 MGHDK and CDR2 SYGVNS. The CDR3 DNA sequence: TGTGCCAGCAGTGATTGGGACAGGGTCGATGGCTACACCTTC. It yields the protein CASSDWDRVDGYTF.

The chain links TRBV7-9 to TRBJ1-2; no definite D call. CDR3 length: 15 residues. Germline CDR1 reads SEHNR; CDR2 reads FQNEAQ (reference sequence). V was clipped by 6 bases and J by 7 bases, with 21 bases between them. The CDR3 here is CASSLSTFGFSGYTF. In DNA form, the CDR3 reads TGTGCCAGCAGTCTCTCTACGTTTGGTTTCTCTGGCTACACCTTC. The entire variable domain, with the rest obtained from reference TRBV7-9 and TRBJ1-2, is as follows: DTGVSQNPRHKITKRGQNVTFRCDPISEHNRLYWYRQTLGQGPEFLTYFQNEAQLEKSRLLSDRFSAERPKGSFSTLEIQRTEQGDSAMYLCASSLSTFGFSGYTFGSGTRLTVV.

In DNA, the CDR3 is TGTGCCAGCCATCGGGACAGGGAGAAGACCCAGTACTTC. It is translated as CASHRDREKTQYF. V gene TRBV27 combines with J gene TRBJ2-5; 9 bases agree with TRBD1. Germline V gene lookup returns CDR1 MNHEY and CDR2 SMNVEV (reference sequence). With V trimmed by 8 bases and J by 6 bases, 7 bases remained unmatched. There are 13 residues in the CDR3.

The genes are TRBV6-1 and TRBJ1-5, with D hard to call. The V end was cut by 1 base, the J end by 0 bases, with 10 bases between. Germline V gives CDR1 MNHNS, CDR2 SASEGT. The CDR3 runs 16 residues. The CDR3 loop reads CASSEVHGYSNQPQHF. The CDR3 DNA sequence: TGTGCCAGCAGTGAAGTTCACGGTTATAGCAATCAGCCCCAGCATTTT.

The V gene is TRBV4-2, the J gene TRBJ2-7; 11 bases are shared with TRBD2. With 0 bases clipped from V and 4 bases from J, the junction kept 2 bases outside the gene matches. Germline loops: CDR1 LGHNA, CDR2 YNFKEQ. The CDR3 extends over 15 amino acids. Here the CDR3 reads CASSQDLAGGYEQYF. Written as DNA, the CDR3 is TGTGCCAGCAGCCAAGATTTAGCGGGAGGGTACGAGCAGTACTTC.

A few counts support this clone. The chain uses TRBV7-9 and TRBJ2-7; D is possibly TRBD1 (5 bases). Germline V gene lookup returns CDR1 SEHNR and CDR2 FQNEAQ (reference sequence). The CDR3 runs to 12 residues. The V end was cut by 5 bases, the J end by 7 bases, with 12 bases between. CDR3 nucleotides: TGTGCCAGCAGCCCAGGGTTGGAGGAGCAGTACTTC. Its protein is CASSPGLEEQYF.

This clone was picked up one time. The chain joins TRBV28 to TRBJ1-5, with 7 bases fitting TRBD1. There are 12 residues in the CDR3. Germline CDR1 reads MDHEN; CDR2 reads SYDVKM. V shed 5 bases, J shed 9 bases, and the junction held 4 bases outside the gene matches. This CDR3 is CASSTGVRPQHF. The CDR3 DNA reads as TGTGCCAGCAGTACAGGGGTACGGCCCCAGCATTTT.

J is TRBJ1-3 and V is TRBV18; weak D call: TRBD1 (5 bases). V was trimmed by 7 bases and J by 0 bases, leaving 16 bases between them. Per germline, CDR1 KGHSH and CDR2 LQKENI. The CDR3 runs 16 residues. CDR3 sequence reads: CASCPGLLSSGNTIYF. The CDR3 bases are TGTGCCAGCTGTCCGGGACTACTTTCCTCTGGAAACACCATATATTTT.

In DNA form, the CDR3 reads TGTGCCTGCCGGGACAGGGGAGTCCTCTACGAGCAGTACTTC. This encodes CACRDRGVLYEQYF. V and J are TRBV30 and TRBJ2-7, with 10 bases lining up with TRBD1. The CDR3 covers 14 residues. From germline, CDR1 is GTSNPN and CDR2 SVGIG (reference sequence). After removal of 6 bases from V and 3 bases from J, the junction contained 8 bases not matched to a gene.

The chain recombines TRBV21-1 with TRBJ2-2; TRBD1 is the table's D call, not checked against the DNA. TRBV21-1 represents a pseudogene. The CDR3 totals 14 residues. CDR3 bases: TGTGCCAGCAGCCACAGGACGAACACCGGGGAGCTGTTTTTT. Its protein product is CASSHRTNTGELFF.

The chain combines TRBV10-3 with TRBJ2-7; TRBD2 matches 8 bases. The V and J ends lost 2 bases and 2 bases, in that order; junction bases with no gene match: 8. The CDR3 is 16 residues long. Germline V lookup: CDR1 ENHRY, CDR2 SYGVKD. The CDR3 nucleotides are TGTGCCATCAGTGAGACCCGGGGTAGCGGGGCCTACGAGCAGTACTTC. It yields the protein CAISETRGSGAYEQYF.

The CDR3 spells CASSVGQGAGGYTF. The CDR3 nucleotides read TGCGCCAGCAGCGTGGGACAGGGGGCGGGCGGCTACACCTTC. J is TRBJ1-2 and V is TRBV5-1; TRBD1 matches 12 bases. This CDR3 comprises 14 residues. With 4 bases clipped from V and 8 bases from J, the junction kept 6 bases outside the gene matches. Germline V gene lookup returns CDR1 SGHRS and CDR2 YFSETQ. Variable domain in full (rest from reference TRBV5-1 and TRBJ1-2): KAGVTQTPRYLIKTRGQQVTLSCSPISGHRSVSWYQQTPGQGLQFLFEYFSETQRNKGNFPGRFSGRQFSNSRSEMNVSTLELGDSALYLCASSVGQGAGGYTFGSGTRLTVV.

V usage is TRBV10-3 and J usage is TRBJ1-1, with D possibly matching TRBD1 (5 bases). CDR1 and CDR2 from the germline V gene are ENHRY and SYGVKD. This CDR3 is 13 amino acids long. V was clipped by 2 bases and J by 2 bases, with 6 bases between them. CDR3 nucleotides: TGTGCCATCAGTGAGAGGGGAAACACTGAAGCTTTCTTT. This encodes CAISERGNTEAFF.

V and J are TRBV19 and TRBJ1-3; D not resolved. V was shortened by 3 bases and J by 4 bases, with 7 bases between the two germline ends. Germline V gene sequence: CDR1 LNHDA, CDR2 SQIVND (reference sequence). The CDR3 extends over 13 amino acids. The CDR3 loop reads CASSIRPGNTIYF. The CDR3 nucleotides read TGTGCCAGTAGTATCCGACCAGGAAACACCATATATTTT.

The gene calls are TRBV7-3 and TRBJ2-2, with TRBD1 matching over 10 bases. The CDR3 extends over 16 amino acids. V lost 5 bases to trimming and J lost 8 bases; unmatched junction nucleotides: 11. Germline CDR1 SGHTA, CDR2 FQGTGA. CDR3 amino acids: CASSAPGQGSTGELFF. CDR3 DNA sequence: TGTGCCAGCAGCGCACCGGGACAGGGGAGTACTGGGGAGCTGTTTTTT.

This chain links TRBV4-1 with TRBJ2-7; D ambiguous. Germline values: CDR1 MGHRA, CDR2 YSYEKL. The CDR3 contains 14 residues. Trimming removed 0 bases at V and 0 bases at J, with 6 bases between. The CDR3 reads CASSQDATSYEQYF. The CDR3 DNA is TGCGCCAGCAGCCAAGACGCCACCTCCTACGAGCAGTACTTC.

The rearrangement links TRBV16 to TRBJ2-5, with 9 bases aligning to TRBD1. The germline CDR1 and CDR2 sequences are KGHSY and FQNENV. V dropped 0 bases and J dropped 8; count of bases not matched to a gene: 1. The CDR3 contains 13 residues. The CDR3 DNA sequence: TGTGCCAGCAGCCAATCGGACAGGGGAACCCAGTACTTC. Protein sequence: CASSQSDRGTQYF.

This chain connects TRBV10-2 to TRBJ1-5, with a weak D call TRBD1 (5 bases). Trimming took 3 bases from V and 2 from J, leaving 11 bases between them. Germline CDR1 WSHSY, CDR2 SAAADI. This CDR3 is built from 15 residues. CDR3 in DNA: TGCGCCAGCAGTGATGGGGCCCAGGGCAATCAGCCCCAGCATTTT. Its protein is CASSDGAQGNQPQHF.

The V call is TRBV6-5, the J call TRBJ2-3, with TRBD1 as a possible D gene (5 bases). With 5 bases removed from V and 6 bases from J, the gap between germline ends came to 15 bases. Germline lookup yields CDR1 MNHEY and CDR2 SVGAGI. CDR3 size: 14 residues. The CDR3 DNA sequence: TGTGCCAGCAGTCCAAATGGGGCATCCGATACGCAGTATTTT. This encodes CASSPNGASDTQYF.

This clone has just a few counts. The genes are TRBV19 and TRBJ1-3; tentative D call: TRBD1 (6 bases). V was shortened by 10 bases and J by 0 bases, with 16 bases between the two germline ends. This CDR3 contains 15 residues. Germline-derived CDR1 and CDR2 are LNHDA and SQIVND (reference sequence). The CDR3 DNA is TGTGCCACCTCCCGGGACAAAGGCTCTGGAAACACCATATATTTT. This translates into CATSRDKGSGNTIYF.

The chain recombines TRBV19 with TRBJ2-7; TRBD1 agrees at 9 bases. V was pared by 6 bases and J by 5 bases, with 8 bases of the junction left unmatched. Germline V gene data show CDR1 as LNHDA and CDR2 as SQIVND (reference sequence). The CDR3 runs to 14 residues. The CDR3 region has the DNA TGTGCCAGTAGCCTAGGGACAGGGTTCAACGAGCAGTACTTC. Translating gives CASSLGTGFNEQYF.

The chain joins TRBV28 to TRBJ1-3; TRBD1 matches 7 bases. In germline, CDR1 is MDHEN, CDR2 SYDVKM. This CDR3 region has 14 residues. J gave up 4 bases and V 5 bases, and 5 bases lay outside the gene matches. CDR3 coding DNA: TGTGCCAGCAGTCCTGACAGGGCGGGAAACACCATATATTTT. Encoded protein: CASSPDRAGNTIYF.

V gene TRBV5-1 combines with J gene TRBJ1-3, with D perhaps TRBD1 (6 bases). The CDR3 runs 19 residues. Germline CDR1 reads SGHRS; CDR2 reads YFSETQ. The ends were cut back, 0 bases at V and 0 bases at J, with 19 bases in the middle. The CDR3 DNA follows: TGCGCCAGCAGCTTGGCCAGGGGTCCAACCACCGGCTCTGGAAACACCATATATTTT. Translated: CASSLARGPTTGSGNTIYF.

CDR3: CASSLASGSDEQFF. CDR3 sequence (DNA): TGTGCCAGCAGCTTAGCTAGCGGGAGTGATGAGCAGTTCTTC. The V call is TRBV5-4, the J call TRBJ2-1; 10 bases are a match to TRBD2. The CDR3 has 14 amino acids. V was clipped by 2 bases and J by 8 bases; unmatched bases: 4. CDR1 is SGHNT, CDR2 YYREEE, per germline (reference sequence).

The chain combines TRBV30 with TRBJ2-1; perhaps TRBD2 as D (5 bases). Per germline, CDR1 GTSNPN and CDR2 SVGIG (reference sequence). The V and J ends lost 3 bases and 2 bases respectively, with 8 bases between them. The CDR3 extends over 13 amino acids. The CDR3 protein is CAWRVAPYNEQFF. The CDR3, as DNA: TGTGCCTGGAGAGTAGCGCCCTACAATGAGCAGTTCTTC. Variable domain in full (rest from reference TRBV30 and TRBJ2-1): SQTIHQWPATLVQPVGSPLSLECTVEGTSNPNLYWYRQAAGRGLQLLFYSVGIGQISSEVPQNLSASRPQDRQFILSSKKLLLSDSGFYLCAWRVAPYNEQFFGPGTRLTVL.

This chain links TRBV14 with TRBJ1-1, with 7 bases matching TRBD1. J gave up 1 base and V 3 bases, and 8 bases lay outside the gene matches. The germline V gene has CDR1 SGHDN and CDR2 FVKESK. The length of the CDR3 is 16 residues. This CDR3 reads CASSQRPGQSNTEAFF. In nucleotides, the CDR3 is TGTGCCAGCAGCCAGAGACCGGGACAGTCGAACACTGAAGCTTTCTTT.

V gene TRBV11-3 combines with J gene TRBJ2-3, with D tentatively TRBD1 (6 bases). CDR1 SGHNT and CDR2 YENEEA come from the germline V gene. The ends were cut back, 1 base at V and 2 bases at J, with 10 bases in the middle. This CDR3 is built from 15 residues. CDR3 residues: CASSLATGHTDTQYF. The CDR3 DNA reads as TGTGCCAGCAGCTTAGCTACAGGGCACACAGATACGCAGTATTTT.

CDR3 coding DNA: TGTGCCAGTAGTATAGGGCACGGGACTAGCGATAGGGATGAGCAGTTCTTC. It codes for CASSIGHGTSDRDEQFF. The chain recombines TRBV19 with TRBJ2-1; 10 nucleotides line up with TRBD2. The length of the CDR3 is 17 residues. V was clipped by 1 base and J by 8 bases; unmatched bases: 11. Germline V gene lookup returns CDR1 LNHDA and CDR2 SQIVND (reference sequence).